Listed here is a single T cell receptor (beta chain). Its antigen is as yet unknown. The CDR3 has 14 amino acids. V lost 7 bases and J lost 0, with 10 bases in between. Germline loops: CDR1 SEHNR, CDR2 FQNEAQ (reference sequence). The data are from a study of Ad26.COV2.S vaccination and SARS-CoV-2 variants. Specified treatment: approximately 18 received Ad26.COV2.S at low or high dose, single or two shots; about 5 received placebo; per-sample allocation not given. Day 63 after the first vaccine or placebo injection was the time point for sampling. The protocol was immunoSEQ multiplex PCR, while the TCRdb copy is restricted to in-frame clones and leaves out a portion. The sample lists a few hundred thousand clones; about 88% were seen once. Study-level results: It was found that vaccine and placebo recipients had similar non-spike TCR breadth.

The material sequenced was peripheral blood, taken in a trial of Ad26.COV2.S vaccine versus placebo. This chain uses TRBV7-9 with TRBJ2-1; D is undetermined. This sequence was found in a person aged 18 to 59 who received the Ad26.COV2.S COVID-19 vaccine or a placebo. CDR3 loop: CASTSQSSYNEQFF. DNA for the CDR3: TGTGCCAGCACCTCCCAAAGCTCCTACAATGAGCAGTTCTTC.